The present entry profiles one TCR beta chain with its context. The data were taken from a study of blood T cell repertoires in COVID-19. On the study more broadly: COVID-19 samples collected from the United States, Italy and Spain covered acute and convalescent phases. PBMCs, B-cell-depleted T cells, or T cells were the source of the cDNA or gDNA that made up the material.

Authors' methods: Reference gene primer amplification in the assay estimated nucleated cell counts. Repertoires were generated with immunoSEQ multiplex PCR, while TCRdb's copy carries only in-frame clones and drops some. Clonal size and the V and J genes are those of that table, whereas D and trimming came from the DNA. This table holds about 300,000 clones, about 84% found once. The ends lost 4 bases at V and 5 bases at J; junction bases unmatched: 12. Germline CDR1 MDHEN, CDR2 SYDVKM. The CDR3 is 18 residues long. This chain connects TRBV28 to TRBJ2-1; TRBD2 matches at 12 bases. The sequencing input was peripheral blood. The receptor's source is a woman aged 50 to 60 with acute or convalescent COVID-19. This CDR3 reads CASSSPRTSGKSHNEQFF. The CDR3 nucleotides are TGTGCCAGCAGTTCCCCCCGGACTAGCGGGAAAAGCCACAATGAGCAGTTCTTC.